One and the same sample provided the 6 T cell receptor beta chains below, sequenced in a study of blood T cell repertoires in COVID-19. Sequencing used immunoSEQ multiplex PCR; TCRdb keeps in-frame clones, though not all of them. This sample has approximately 300,000 clones, with approximately 91% found just once. The specimen was PBMCs or T cells enriched from blood (not recorded which). These receptors were obtained from a woman aged 25 to 39 who had been exposed to COVID-19.

The CDR3 loop reads CASSTRGLDTEAFF. As DNA, the CDR3 is TGTGCCAGCAGCACCAGGGGGCTGGACACTGAAGCTTTCTTT. The rearrangement links TRBV5-5 to TRBJ1-1; TRBD1 matches 8 bases. Trimming removed 4 bases from V and 3 bases from J; junction bases left unmatched: 5. Germline values: CDR1 SGHKS, CDR2 YYEKEE (reference sequence). The CDR3 is made up of 14 amino acids.

This chain connects TRBV12-3 or TRBV12-4 to TRBJ2-2; TRBD1 aligns across 9 bases. Trimming cost V 6 bases and J 13 bases; bases outside gene matches: 6. The CDR3 spans 12 residues. Here the CDR3 DNA reads TGTGCCAGCAGGGCCGGGACAGGGTGGCTGTTTTTT. Amino acids: CASRAGTGWLFF.

This chain links TRBV11-2 with TRBJ2-1; 13 positions agree with TRBD2. Germline-derived CDR1 and CDR2 are SGHAT and FQNNGV. The CDR3 sequence is 15 residues long. V was pared by 5 bases and J by 6 bases, with 4 bases of the junction left unmatched. The CDR3: CASSATSGGINEQFF. The CDR3 nucleotides read TGTGCCAGCAGCGCGACTAGCGGGGGGATCAATGAGCAGTTCTTC.

The rearrangement links TRBV15 to TRBJ1-2; D unresolved. CDR1 and CDR2 (germline): LNHNV, YYDKDF (reference sequence). V lost 0 bases to trimming and J lost 2 bases, with 10 bases between them. The CDR3 loop spans 15 amino acids. CDR3 amino acids: CATSRDRRENYGYTF. The CDR3 DNA reads TGTGCCACCAGCAGAGATAGGCGGGAGAACTATGGCTACACCTTC.

This chain joins TRBV6-5 and TRBJ2-7; possible D gene TRBD2, 5 bases. Germline V CDR1 and CDR2: MNHEY, SVGAGI. The CDR3 sequence is 14 residues long. The germline V and J ends were trimmed by 5 bases and 0 bases, with 11 bases remaining between them. The CDR3 loop reads CASSPTGSSYEQYF. The CDR3 DNA reads as TGTGCCAGCAGTCCTACTGGGAGCTCCTACGAGCAGTACTTC.

The chain has TRBV19 and TRBJ1-4; 11 positions agree with TRBD1. The CDR3 contains 14 residues. Germline CDR1 reads LNHDA; CDR2 reads SQIVND (reference sequence). The V segment lost 4 bases and the J segment 6 bases; nucleotides outside the gene matches: 1. CDR3 amino acids: CASSRTGGYEKLFF. Here the CDR3 DNA reads TGTGCCAGTAGTAGGACAGGGGGCTATGAAAAACTGTTTTTT.